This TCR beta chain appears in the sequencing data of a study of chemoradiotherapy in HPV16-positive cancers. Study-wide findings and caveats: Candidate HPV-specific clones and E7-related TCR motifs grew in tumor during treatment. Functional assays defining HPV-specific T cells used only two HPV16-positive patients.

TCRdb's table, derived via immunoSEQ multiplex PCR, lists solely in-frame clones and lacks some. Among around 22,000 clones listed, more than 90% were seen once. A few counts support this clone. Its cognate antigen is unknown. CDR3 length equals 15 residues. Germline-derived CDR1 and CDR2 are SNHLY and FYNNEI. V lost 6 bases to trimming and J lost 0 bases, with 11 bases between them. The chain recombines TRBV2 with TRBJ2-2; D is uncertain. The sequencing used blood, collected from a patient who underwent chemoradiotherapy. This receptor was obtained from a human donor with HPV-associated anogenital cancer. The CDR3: CASRQWQSNTGELFF. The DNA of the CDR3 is TGTGCCAGCAGGCAGTGGCAGTCGAACACCGGGGAGCTGTTTTTT.